One sample yielded the 26 T cell receptor beta chains listed below, sequenced in a study of cytomegalovirus exposure and HLA in healthy donors. Researchers ran the PCR with 60 Vbeta and 13 Jbeta primers. Some clones are missing from TCRdb's copy, which holds only in-frame ones; the method was immunoSEQ multiplex PCR. The sample contains about 250,000 clones, 65% to 85% of which appear only once. Sequencing input: PBMCs. The origin of the receptors is a female donor in good health and CMV-seronegative.

The rearrangement uses TRBV5-6 and TRBJ2-1; 7 bases are shared with TRBD2. In germline, CDR1 is SGHDT, CDR2 YYEEEE. Trimming took 4 bases from V and 2 from J; bases not matched to a gene: 12. The CDR3 is 17 residues long. This CDR3 reads CASSPFLSSGTYNEQFF. Here the CDR3 DNA reads TGTGCCAGCAGCCCGTTTTTGTCTAGCGGAACCTACAATGAGCAGTTCTTC. Full variable domain (rest looked up from reference TRBV5-6 and TRBJ2-1): DAGVTQSPTHLIKTRGQQVTLRCSPKSGHDTVSWYQQALGQGPQFIFQYYEEEERQRGNFPDRFSGHQFPNYSSELNVNALLLGDSALYLCASSPFLSSGTYNEQFFGPGTRLTVL.

The rearrangement links TRBV5-1 to TRBJ1-4; 7 positions match TRBD1. Germline loops: CDR1 SGHRS, CDR2 YFSETQ. The J segment lost 5 bases and the V segment lost 4 bases, leaving 8 bases of the junction unmatched. The CDR3 length is 15 residues. CDR3 sequence reads: CASSMETGKNEKLFF. As DNA, the CDR3 is TGCGCCAGCAGCATGGAGACAGGGAAGAATGAAAAACTGTTTTTT.

This clone has just one count. Its ends do not fully match the called genes, so a read error is possible. V and J are TRBV7-9 and TRBJ2-5; 9 bases match TRBD2. The CDR3 consists of 16 residues. Germline CDR1 reads SEHNR; CDR2 reads FQNEAQ (reference sequence). CDR3 protein: CSSSSLPLAGKETQYF. The CDR3 DNA follows: TGTTCCAGCAGCTCGTTACCCCTAGCGGGGAAAGAGACCCAGTACTTC.

This chain uses TRBV12-5 with TRBJ2-3, with a tentative D call TRBD1 (5 bases). With 5 bases removed from V and 0 bases from J, the gap between germline ends came to 27 bases. There are 20 residues in the CDR3. Germline CDR1 LGHNT, CDR2 FRNRAP. CDR3 residues: CASGPASGLGLYRSTDTQYF. CDR3 in DNA: TGTGCTAGTGGTCCCGCATCAGGGCTCGGTCTATATCGTAGCACAGATACGCAGTATTTT.

This clone was observed a handful of times. The chain employs TRBV28 and TRBJ2-7; 11 bases fit TRBD2. CDR3 length: 14 amino acids. V shed 4 bases and J 4 bases; nucleotides not matched to a gene: 3. Germline CDR1 is MDHEN and CDR2 is SYDVKM. Here the CDR3 reads CASSSSGGTYEQYF. The CDR3 DNA sequence: TGTGCCAGCAGTTCTAGCGGGGGGACATACGAGCAGTACTTC.

This chain uses TRBV6-1 with TRBJ2-3, with D hard to call. Germline V gives CDR1 MNHNS, CDR2 SASEGT. V lost 4 bases and J lost 1, with 12 bases in between. This CDR3 region has 15 residues. In DNA form, the CDR3 reads TGTGCCAGCAGTGTGGTAGTTTCCCGCACAGATACGCAGTATTTT. This sequence encodes CASSVVVSRTDTQYF.

In nucleotides, the CDR3 is TGCGCCAGCAGTCACCCTAACCCGAGGCCGGTCAATGAGCAGTTCTTC. Translating gives CASSHPNPRPVNEQFF. The chain is built from TRBV23-1 and TRBJ2-1, with D unclear. TRBV23-1 is reported as an ORF; its role is uncertain. This CDR3 is 16 amino acids long. The V gene lost 3 bases and the J gene lost 6 bases, with 18 bases spanning the gap.

This clone occurred a few times. The CDR3 DNA reads as TGTGCCAGCAGTGGCCAAGAGATAGCTGGGGCCAACGTCCTGACTTTC. It specifies CASSGQEIAGANVLTF. The J gene is TRBJ2-6, the V gene TRBV25-1; D is undetermined. This CDR3 is 16 amino acids long. Trimming left V 4 bases short and J 2 bases short, with 12 bases between. The germline V gene encodes CDR1 MGHDK and CDR2 SYGVNS.

The chain is built from TRBV29-1 and TRBJ1-5; D is possibly TRBD1 (6 bases). CDR1 SQVTM and CDR2 ANQGSEA come from the germline V gene. This CDR3 has 13 amino acids. V lost 1 base, J lost 5 bases, and 9 bases lay in between. CDR3 coding DNA: TGCAGCGTTGAAGTACAGGGTGATCAGCCCCAGCATTTT. Translation: CSVEVQGDQPQHF.

The V and J genes are TRBV7-6 and TRBJ2-7; the D gene is possibly TRBD2 (5 bases). Between the trimmed V and J ends, which lost 1 base and 3 bases, there was a span of 13 bases. CDR1 and CDR2 from the germline V gene are SGHVS and FNYEAQ. The CDR3 is 15 amino acids. CDR3 in amino acids: CASSLGAEDVYEQYF. The CDR3 nucleotides read TGTGCCAGCAGCTTAGGAGCGGAGGACGTCTACGAGCAGTACTTC.

The chain combines TRBV13 with TRBJ2-1; 10 bases match TRBD2. Germline V lookup: CDR1 PRHDT, CDR2 FYEKMQ (reference sequence). The CDR3 is made up of 19 amino acids. The junction had 9 bases not matched to a gene; V was cut back by 1 base and J by 0 bases. Here the CDR3 DNA reads TGTGCCAGCAGCTTAGTTACCTTTAGGACTAGCGGCTCCTACAATGAGCAGTTCTTC. It is translated as CASSLVTFRTSGSYNEQFF.

The genes are TRBV5-1 and TRBJ2-7; TRBD1 matches at 8 bases. This CDR3 is 15 amino acids long. J lost 5 bases, V lost 4 bases, and 11 bases had no gene match. In germline, CDR1 is SGHRS, CDR2 YFSETQ. CDR3 sequence reads: CASSQGARGRDEQYF. DNA of the CDR3: TGCGCCAGCAGCCAGGGGGCCAGGGGGCGAGACGAGCAGTACTTC.

This clone was counted once. The genes are TRBV2 and TRBJ1-5; TRBD1 agrees at 10 bases. J lost 6 bases, V lost 5 bases, and 7 bases had no gene match. The CDR3 extends over 15 amino acids. Germline V lookup: CDR1 SNHLY, CDR2 FYNNEI. CDR3 sequence reads: CASSPSTGGIQPQHF. Written as DNA, the CDR3 is TGTGCCAGCAGTCCATCGACAGGGGGCATTCAGCCCCAGCATTTT.

The chain combines TRBV29-1 with TRBJ2-1, with TRBD2 as a possible D gene (6 bases). The CDR3 is 14 residues long. V lost 7 bases and J lost 0, with 13 bases in between. Germline V gene sequence: CDR1 SQVTM, CDR2 ANQGSEA. CDR3: CSARGEISYNEQFF. For the CDR3, the DNA is TGCAGCGCACGCGGGGAAATCTCCTACAATGAGCAGTTCTTC.

In its sample, this clone was seen once. The chain employs TRBV6-6 and TRBJ1-5; perhaps TRBD1 as D (6 bases). This CDR3 contains 16 residues. Trimming pared 7 bases from V and 9 bases from J, leaving 25 bases between. Germline V gene lookup returns CDR1 MNHNY and CDR2 SVGAGI (reference sequence). The DNA for the CDR3 is TGTGCCAGCAACCAAGGGGACACCCAATGGTATGGGCCCCAGCATTTT. This translates into CASNQGDTQWYGPQHF.

This chain links TRBV7-9 with TRBJ1-1; the D gene is possibly TRBD1 (6 bases). The V end was cut by 2 bases, the J end by 1 base, with 14 bases between. The germline CDR1 and CDR2 sequences are SEHNR and FQNEAQ (reference sequence). CDR3 size: 16 residues. The CDR3 reads CASSLKSMDRNTEAFF. The CDR3 DNA follows: TGTGCCAGCAGCTTAAAAAGCATGGACAGGAACACTGAAGCTTTCTTT. The full variable domain, completed using reference TRBV7-9 and TRBJ1-1, is DTGVSQNPRHKITKRGQNVTFRCDPISEHNRLYWYRQTLGQGPEFLTYFQNEAQLEKSRLLSDRFSAERPKGSFSTLEIQRTEQGDSAMYLCASSLKSMDRNTEAFFGQGTRLTVV.

V usage is TRBV27 and J usage is TRBJ2-1; tentative D call: TRBD2 (5 bases). The V and J ends lost 0 bases and 5 bases respectively, with 11 bases between them. The germline gives CDR1 MNHEY, CDR2 SMNVEV (reference sequence). The length of the CDR3 is 15 residues. DNA of the CDR3: TGTGCCAGCAGTTTATCAAGGACTGGAAACAATGAGCAGTTCTTC. Amino acid sequence: CASSLSRTGNNEQFF.

The rearrangement uses TRBV11-2 and TRBJ1-6, with D hard to call. Germline CDR1 is SGHAT and CDR2 is FQNNGV. Trimming shortened V by 1 base and J by 0 bases, and 7 bases separated the two germline ends. CDR3 length: 16 residues. The DNA for the CDR3 is TGTGCCAGCAGCTTAGGCCGGAGCTCCTATAATTCACCCCTCCACTTT. Translation: CASSLGRSSYNSPLHF.

This chain joins TRBV18 and TRBJ2-1; weak D call: TRBD1 (6 bases). Germline CDR1 is KGHSH and CDR2 is LQKENI. The CDR3 has 15 residues. V was clipped by 9 bases and J by 8 bases, with 23 bases between them. CDR3 bases: TGTGCCAGTTCCCAACAGGGATTCCAACCCGATGAGCAGTTCTTC. This codes for CASSQQGFQPDEQFF.

This chain links TRBV28 with TRBJ1-1, with TRBD1 as a possible D gene (6 bases). V was pared by 3 bases and J by 7 bases, with 18 bases between. This CDR3 has 15 amino acids. CDR1 is MDHEN and CDR2 is SYDVKM in the germline V gene. Written as DNA, the CDR3 is TGTGCCAGCAGTTTCCCATCTTGGACAGCCGATGAAGCTTTCTTT. Protein: CASSFPSWTADEAFF.

This clone occurred a few times. The V gene is TRBV2, the J gene TRBJ2-4, with 7 bases that match TRBD1. CDR1 is SNHLY and CDR2 is FYNNEI in the germline V gene. J was trimmed by 3 bases and V by 9 bases; bases with no gene match: 8. This CDR3 region has 14 residues. CDR3 sequence reads: CARQGTEDKNIQYF. The DNA of the CDR3 is TGTGCCAGACAGGGGACAGAGGACAAAAACATTCAGTACTTC.

With regard to this clone: Additional DNA sequences in this sample encode the identical CDR3. The V call is TRBV7-9, the J call TRBJ2-7; 8 bases line up with TRBD1. Germline V lookup: CDR1 SEHNR, CDR2 FQNEAQ (reference sequence). The length of the CDR3 is 14 residues. After removal of 1 base from V and 7 bases from J, the junction contained 6 bases not matched to a gene. Written as DNA, the CDR3 is TGTGCCAGCAGCTTAGGTCAGGGGGCGGGAGAGCAGTACTTC. As protein: CASSLGQGAGEQYF.

This chain uses TRBV28 with TRBJ1-2; 8 bases line up with TRBD1. The V gene end was trimmed by 4 bases and the J gene end by 8 bases; junction bases not matched to a gene: 6. The V gene's germline CDR1 is MDHEN and CDR2 SYDVKM. The CDR3 is 13 residues long. CDR3 sequence: CASSSLDREGYTF. The DNA for the CDR3 is TGTGCCAGCAGTTCCCTGGACAGGGAAGGCTACACCTTC.

V gene TRBV29-1 combines with J gene TRBJ1-1; D remains ambiguous. Trimming removed 1 base at V and 0 bases at J, with 9 bases between. The CDR3 extends over 14 amino acids. From germline, CDR1 is SQVTM and CDR2 ANQGSEA. This CDR3 is CSVEGRSMNTEAFF. The CDR3 nucleotides are TGCAGCGTTGAAGGACGGAGCATGAACACTGAAGCTTTCTTT.

The V gene is TRBV4-1, the J gene TRBJ2-5, with TRBD2 matching 9 bases. The germline V gene encodes CDR1 MGHRA and CDR2 YSYEKL. This CDR3 region has 17 residues. Germline trimming cut 2 bases from V and 2 bases from J; bases unmatched to any gene: 9. CDR3 nucleotide sequence: TGCGCCAGCAGCCAATCGGCGGGAGGGGGGGGACAAGAGACCCAGTACTTC. Its protein is CASSQSAGGGGQETQYF.

The V and J genes are TRBV28 and TRBJ2-5, with 7 bases lining up with TRBD1. V shed 7 bases and J 2 bases; nucleotides not matched to a gene: 10. The CDR3 is 15 residues long. Germline V gives CDR1 MDHEN, CDR2 SYDVKM. The CDR3 region is CASTPHRTGQETQYF. CDR3 bases: TGTGCCAGCACCCCTCACCGGACAGGTCAAGAGACCCAGTACTTC.